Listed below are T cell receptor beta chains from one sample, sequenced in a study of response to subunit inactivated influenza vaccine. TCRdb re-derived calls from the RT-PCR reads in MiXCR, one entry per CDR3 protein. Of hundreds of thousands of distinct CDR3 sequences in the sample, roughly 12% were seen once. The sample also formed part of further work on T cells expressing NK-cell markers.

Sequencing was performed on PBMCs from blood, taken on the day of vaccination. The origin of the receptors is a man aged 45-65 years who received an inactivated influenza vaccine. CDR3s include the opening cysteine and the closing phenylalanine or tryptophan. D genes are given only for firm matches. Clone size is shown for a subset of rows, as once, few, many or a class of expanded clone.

TGCGCCAGCAGCCAATTAACGCCCGGACTGAGGGCGGATTCACCCCTCCACTTT	CASSQLTPGLRADSPLHF	.	TRBV4-3	TRBJ1-6	few
TGTGCCAGCAGCTTTACTAGCGGGAGGGCTGTCGAGCAGTACTTC	CASSFTSGRAVEQYF	TRBD2	TRBV7-2	TRBJ2-7	few
TGTGCCAGCAGTTTAGGTAGCGGGCTTAGTGAGCAGTTCTTC	CASSLGSGLSEQFF	TRBD2	TRBV12-3/TRBV12-4	TRBJ2-1	many
TGTGCCAGCAGCCCGACTAGCGGGAGCACAGATACGCAGTATTTT	CASSPTSGSTDTQYF	TRBD2	TRBV7-9	TRBJ2-3	many
TGTGCCAGCAGCCAACTGGACAACTACGGCACCGGGGAGCTGTTTTTT	CASSQLDNYGTGELFF	.	TRBV3-1	TRBJ2-2	once
TGTGCCAGCAGCTTACCCATGACACTGGACCTCTACGAGCAGTACTTC	CASSLPMTLDLYEQYF	.	TRBV11-2	TRBJ2-7	.
TGTGCCAGCAGTGAAGGACTTCTAAACACTGAAGCTTTCTTT	CASSEGLLNTEAFF	.	TRBV6-1	TRBJ1-1	.
TGCGCCAGCAGCCAAGACCCCAGGAAAGATACGCAGTATTTT	CASSQDPRKDTQYF	.	TRBV4-1	TRBJ2-3	.
TGTGCCAGCAGCCCGCAGGACGGGATCGGCTATGGCTACACCTTC	CASSPQDGIGYGYTF	.	TRBV7-2	TRBJ1-2	.
TGCAGTGCTAGGTCAAGCAGGGGAGGCCAAGAGACCCAGTACTTC	CSARSSRGGQETQYF	.	TRBV20-1	TRBJ2-5	.
TGTGCCAGCAGCGTAGGTTCAGGCCACCTAAACACCGGGGAGCTGTTTTTT	CASSVGSGHLNTGELFF	.	TRBV9	TRBJ2-2	few
TGTGCCAGCAGCTACGGCTTCTATGGCGGTAACTATGGCTACACCTTC	CASSYGFYGGNYGYTF	.	TRBV3-1	TRBJ1-2	.
TGCAGCGTTGATGGGGGAACCGGGGCAGATACGCAGTATTTT	CSVDGGTGADTQYF	.	TRBV29-1	TRBJ2-3	few
TGCAGTGCTAGTGAGGCGGGAGTGGCCTACGAGCAGTACTTC	CSASEAGVAYEQYF	TRBD2	TRBV20-1	TRBJ2-7	few
TGTGCCAGCAGCTTAAATCCCAGGGTTGAAGCCAAAAACATTCAGTACTTC	CASSLNPRVEAKNIQYF	.	TRBV7-3	TRBJ2-4	.
TGCGCCAGCAGCCCCGGACAGATAAAAAACATTCAGTACTTC	CASSPGQIKNIQYF	.	TRBV5-1	TRBJ2-4	few
TGTGCCAGCAGCGTACAAGCTGGGGAGCTGTTTTTT	CASSVQAGELFF	.	TRBV9	TRBJ2-2	.
TGCAGTGCCACACCGGGGCCTGCTGAAGCTTTCTTT	CSATPGPAEAFF	.	TRBV20-1	TRBJ1-1	.
TGTGCCAGCAGGGAGGGGTTCCAAGAGACCCAGTACTTC	CASREGFQETQYF	.	TRBV28	TRBJ2-5	.
TGTGCCAGCAGTTCCACCGCGGACCAATCTAATGAAAAACTGTTTTTT	CASSSTADQSNEKLFF	.	TRBV28	TRBJ1-4	many
TGTGCCAGCAGCCGGGAACAGGTTCGGGAAGCTTTCTTT	CASSREQVREAFF	.	TRBV5-6	TRBJ1-1	few
TGTGCCTGGAGTAGAGGGGGAGACGTCAATGAGCAGTTCTTC	CAWSRGGDVNEQFF	.	TRBV30	TRBJ2-1	few
TGCGCCAGCAGCTTGGGGGGAGTTTCTGGGGCCAACGTCCTGACTTTC	CASSLGGVSGANVLTF	.	TRBV5-1	TRBJ2-6	many
TGTGCCAGCAGCCCCAGTGGGGGGGCTCGACAGCCCCAGCATTTT	CASSPSGGARQPQHF	.	TRBV9	TRBJ1-5	few
TGTGCCAGCAGCTTCCAGGTGGAGACCCAGTACTTC	CASSFQVETQYF	.	TRBV7-9	TRBJ2-5	few
TGTGCCAGCAGTTACATGGGGTTCGGACAGGGGGCTGAAGCTTTCTTT	CASSYMGFGQGAEAFF	TRBD1	TRBV6-5	TRBJ1-1	few
TGTGCCATCAGCGGCCTCCGGGGGGGAACAGATACGCAGTATTTT	CAISGLRGGTDTQYF	TRBD2	TRBV10-3	TRBJ2-3	.